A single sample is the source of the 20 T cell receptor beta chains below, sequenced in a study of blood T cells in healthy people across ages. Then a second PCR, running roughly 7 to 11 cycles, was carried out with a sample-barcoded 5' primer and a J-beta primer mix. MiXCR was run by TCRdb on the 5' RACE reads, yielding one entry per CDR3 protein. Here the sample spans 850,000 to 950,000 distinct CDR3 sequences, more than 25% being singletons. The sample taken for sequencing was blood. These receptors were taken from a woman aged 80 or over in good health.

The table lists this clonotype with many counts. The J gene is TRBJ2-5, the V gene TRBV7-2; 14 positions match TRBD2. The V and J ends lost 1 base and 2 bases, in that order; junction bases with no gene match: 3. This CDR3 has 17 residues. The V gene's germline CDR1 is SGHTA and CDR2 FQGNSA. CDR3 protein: CASSLVGLAGVQETQYF. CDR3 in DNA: TGTGCCAGCAGCTTAGTGGGACTAGCGGGGGTTCAAGAGACCCAGTACTTC. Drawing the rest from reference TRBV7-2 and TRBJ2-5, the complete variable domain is GAGVSQSPSNKVTEKGKDVELRCDPISGHTALYWYRQSLGQGLEFLIYFQGNSAPDKSGLPSDRFSAERTGGSVSTLTIQRTQQEDSAVYLCASSLVGLAGVQETQYFGPGTRLLVL.

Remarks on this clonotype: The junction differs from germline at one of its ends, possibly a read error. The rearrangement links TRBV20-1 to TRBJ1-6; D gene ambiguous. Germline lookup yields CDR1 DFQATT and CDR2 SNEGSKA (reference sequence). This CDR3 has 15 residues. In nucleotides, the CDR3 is TGCGGTGCTAAACAGAGTTACTCCTATAATTCACCCCTCCACTTT. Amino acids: CGAKQSYSYNSPLHF.

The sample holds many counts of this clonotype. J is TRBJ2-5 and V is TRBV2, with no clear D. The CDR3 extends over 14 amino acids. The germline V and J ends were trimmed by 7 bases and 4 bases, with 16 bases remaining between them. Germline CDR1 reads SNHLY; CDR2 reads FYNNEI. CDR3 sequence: CASTVDAGRETQYF. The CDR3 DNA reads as TGTGCCAGCACTGTGGACGCAGGTAGAGAGACCCAGTACTTC.

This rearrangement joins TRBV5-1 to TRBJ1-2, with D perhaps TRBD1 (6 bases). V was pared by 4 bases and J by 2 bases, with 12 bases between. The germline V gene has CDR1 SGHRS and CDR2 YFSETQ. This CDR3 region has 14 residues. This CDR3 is CASSLGGPNYGYTF. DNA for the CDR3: TGCGCCAGCAGCCTGGGGGGGCCAAACTATGGCTACACCTTC.

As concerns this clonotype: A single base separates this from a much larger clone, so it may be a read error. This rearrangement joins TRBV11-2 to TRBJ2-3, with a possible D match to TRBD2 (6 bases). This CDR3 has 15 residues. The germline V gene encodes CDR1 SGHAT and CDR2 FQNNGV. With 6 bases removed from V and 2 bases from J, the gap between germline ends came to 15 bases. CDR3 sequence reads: CASRDSGLLTDTQYF. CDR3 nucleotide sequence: TGTGCCAGCAGAGACTCTGGACTACTCACAGATACGCAGTATTTT.

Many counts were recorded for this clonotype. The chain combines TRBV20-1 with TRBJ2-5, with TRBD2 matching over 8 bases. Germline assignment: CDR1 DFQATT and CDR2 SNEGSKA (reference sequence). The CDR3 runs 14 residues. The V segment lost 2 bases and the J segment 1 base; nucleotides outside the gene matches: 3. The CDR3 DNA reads TGCAGTGCTAGACTTAGCGGGGCCCAAGAGACCCAGTACTTC. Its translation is CSARLSGAQETQYF.

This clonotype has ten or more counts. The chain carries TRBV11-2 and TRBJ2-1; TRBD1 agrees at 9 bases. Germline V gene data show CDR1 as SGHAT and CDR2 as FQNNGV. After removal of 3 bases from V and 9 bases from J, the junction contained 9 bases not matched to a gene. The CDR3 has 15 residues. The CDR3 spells CASSFGQGKDPEQFF. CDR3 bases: TGTGCCAGCAGCTTCGGACAGGGGAAAGATCCTGAGCAGTTCTTC. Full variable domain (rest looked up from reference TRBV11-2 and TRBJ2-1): EAGVAQSPRYKIIEKRQSVAFWCNPISGHATLYWYQQILGQGPKLLIQFQNNGVVDDSQLPKDRFSAERLKGVDSTLKIQPAKLEDSAVYLCASSFGQGKDPEQFFGPGTRLTVL.

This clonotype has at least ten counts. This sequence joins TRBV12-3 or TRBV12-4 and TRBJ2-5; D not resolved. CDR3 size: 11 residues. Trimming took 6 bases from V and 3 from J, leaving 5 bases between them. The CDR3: CASSQKETQYF. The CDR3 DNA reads TGTGCCAGCAGCCAGAAAGAGACCCAGTACTTC.

CDR3 sequence reads: CSASDSRDGYTF. CDR3 DNA sequence: TGCAGTGCTAGTGATTCGAGGGACGGCTACACCTTC. This rearrangement joins TRBV20-1 to TRBJ1-2; perhaps TRBD1 as D (5 bases). Per germline, CDR1 DFQATT and CDR2 SNEGSKA (reference sequence). V lost 3 bases and J 8 bases, leaving 13 bases between the germline ends. The CDR3 totals 12 residues.

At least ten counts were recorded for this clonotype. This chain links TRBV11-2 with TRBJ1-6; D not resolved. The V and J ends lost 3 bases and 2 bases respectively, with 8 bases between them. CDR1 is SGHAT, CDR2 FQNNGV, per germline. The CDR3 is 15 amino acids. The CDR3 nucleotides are TGTGCCAGCAGCTTTTTGGATCCCTATAATTCACCCCTCCACTTT. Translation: CASSFLDPYNSPLHF.

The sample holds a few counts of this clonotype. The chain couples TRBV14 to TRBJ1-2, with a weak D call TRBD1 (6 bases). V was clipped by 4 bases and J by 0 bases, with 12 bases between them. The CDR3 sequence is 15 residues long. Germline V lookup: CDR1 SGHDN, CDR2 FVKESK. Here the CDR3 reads CASSRRGVSNYGYTF. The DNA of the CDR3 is TGTGCCAGCAGCCGCAGGGGTGTTTCTAACTATGGCTACACCTTC.

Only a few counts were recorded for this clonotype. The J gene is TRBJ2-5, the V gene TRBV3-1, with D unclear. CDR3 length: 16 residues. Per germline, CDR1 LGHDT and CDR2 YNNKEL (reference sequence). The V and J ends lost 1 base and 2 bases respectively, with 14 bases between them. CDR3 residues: CASSQGPKRGQETQYF. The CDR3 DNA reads TGTGCCAGCAGCCAAGGACCGAAAAGAGGACAAGAGACCCAGTACTTC.

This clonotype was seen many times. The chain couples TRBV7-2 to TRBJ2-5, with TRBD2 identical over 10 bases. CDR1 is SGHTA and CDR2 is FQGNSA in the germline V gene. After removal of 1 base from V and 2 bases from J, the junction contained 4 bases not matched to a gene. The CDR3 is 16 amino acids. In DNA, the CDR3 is TGTGCCAGCAGCTTAGGGTCTAGCGGGGGACAAGAGACCCAGTACTTC. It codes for CASSLGSSGGQETQYF.

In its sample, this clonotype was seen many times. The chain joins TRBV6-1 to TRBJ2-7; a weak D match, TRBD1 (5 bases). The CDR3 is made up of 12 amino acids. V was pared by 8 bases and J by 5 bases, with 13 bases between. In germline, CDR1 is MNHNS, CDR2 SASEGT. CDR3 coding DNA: TGTGCCAGCGGCAGGGTAGTCCACGAGCAGTACTTC. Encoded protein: CASGRVVHEQYF.

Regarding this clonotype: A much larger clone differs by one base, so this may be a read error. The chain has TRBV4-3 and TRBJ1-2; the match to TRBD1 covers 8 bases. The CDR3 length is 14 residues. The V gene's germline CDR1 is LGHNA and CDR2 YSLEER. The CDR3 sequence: CASNQGRQGYGYTF. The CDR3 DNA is TGCGCCAGCAACCAAGGGAGACAGGGGTATGGCTACACCTTC.

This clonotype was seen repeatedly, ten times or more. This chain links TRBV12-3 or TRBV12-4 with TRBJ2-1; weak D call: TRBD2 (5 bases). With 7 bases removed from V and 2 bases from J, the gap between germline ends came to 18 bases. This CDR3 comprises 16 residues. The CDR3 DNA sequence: TGTGCCAGCATGAGGGTTTTATCCGATACCTACAATGAGCAGTTCTTC. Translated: CASMRVLSDTYNEQFF.

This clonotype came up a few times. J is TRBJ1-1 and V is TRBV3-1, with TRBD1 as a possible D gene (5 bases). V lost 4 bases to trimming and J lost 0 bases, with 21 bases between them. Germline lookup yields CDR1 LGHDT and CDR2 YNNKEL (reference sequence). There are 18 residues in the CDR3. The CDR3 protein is CASSPEPQRWGMNTEAFF. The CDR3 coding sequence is TGTGCCAGCAGCCCCGAACCTCAACGTTGGGGCATGAACACTGAAGCTTTCTTT.

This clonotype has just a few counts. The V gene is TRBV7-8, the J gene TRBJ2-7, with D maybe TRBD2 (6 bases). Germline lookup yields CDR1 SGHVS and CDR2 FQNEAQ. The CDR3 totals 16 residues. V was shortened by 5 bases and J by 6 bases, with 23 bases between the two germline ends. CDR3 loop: CASSPLRGGAGLEQYF. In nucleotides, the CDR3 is TGTGCCAGCAGCCCCCTACGTGGAGGGGCAGGACTCGAGCAGTACTTC.

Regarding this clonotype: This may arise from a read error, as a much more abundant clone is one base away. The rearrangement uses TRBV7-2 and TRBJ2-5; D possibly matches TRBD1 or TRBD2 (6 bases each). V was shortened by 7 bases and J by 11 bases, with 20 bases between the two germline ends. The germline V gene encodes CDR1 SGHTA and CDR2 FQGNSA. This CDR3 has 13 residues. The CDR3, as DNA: TGTGCCAGCAACCCAACAGGGAGGCATGAGCAGTACTTC. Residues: CASNPTGRHEQYF.

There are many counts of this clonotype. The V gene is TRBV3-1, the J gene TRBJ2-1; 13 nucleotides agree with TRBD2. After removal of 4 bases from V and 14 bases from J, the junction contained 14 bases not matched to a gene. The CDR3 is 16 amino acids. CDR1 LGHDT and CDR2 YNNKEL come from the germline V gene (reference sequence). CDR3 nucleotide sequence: TGTGCCAGCAGCCTCCAAACCGGGACTAGCGGGATCCGGGAGTTCTTC. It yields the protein CASSLQTGTSGIREFF.